The rows below give T cell receptor beta chains drawn from one sample of a study of shared clonotypes between healthy human individuals. Data came from immunoSEQ multiplex PCR; TCRdb stores just in-frame clones and leaves some out. The sample includes hundreds of thousands of clones, approximately 74% seen only once; the top ten take roughly 1.7%. Sample: memory CD4+ T cells sorted from blood. The receptors stem from a woman aged 25 to 39 in good health. CDR3s include the opening cysteine and the closing phenylalanine or tryptophan. D genes are given only for firm matches. Clone size is shown for a subset of rows, as once, few, many or a class of expanded clone.

V gene,J gene,D gene,clone size,CDR3 DNA,CDR3 protein
TRBV4-1,TRBJ2-1,NA,NA,TGCGCCAGCAGCCAAGTCGTTGGTAACCTCCAGGACAATGAGCAGTTCTTC,CASSQVVGNLQDNEQFF
TRBV14,TRBJ2-1,NA,NA,TGTGCCAGCAACCATCGACCTCCGACTAGTCAATACAATGAGCAGTTCTTC,CASNHRPPTSQYNEQFF
TRBV10-3,TRBJ2-5,TRBD1,NA,TGTGCCATCAGTGACTCCGACCTTGGGACAGCCTTCCAAGAGACCCAGTACTTC,CAISDSDLGTAFQETQYF
TRBV7-2,TRBJ2-7,TRBD2,NA,TGTGCCAGCAGCTTCGGATCGGGAGGCACCTACGAGCAGTACTTC,CASSFGSGGTYEQYF
TRBV7-2,TRBJ2-5,NA,NA,TGTGCCAGCAGCTTAGCTGTGATGGGGCCGGGGCAAGAGACCCAGTACTTC,CASSLAVMGPGQETQYF
TRBV29-1,TRBJ2-7,TRBD1,NA,TGCAGCGTGGTGGACAGGCCCTCCTACGAGCAGTACTTC,CSVVDRPSYEQYF
TRBV5-1,TRBJ2-7,TRBD2,NA,TGCGCCAGCAGCCCAACTAGCGGCCCAGCCTACGAGCAGTACTTC,CASSPTSGPAYEQYF
TRBV27,TRBJ1-5,NA,NA,TGTGCCAGCAGTCACTCCAACCAGCCCCAGCATTTT,CASSHSNQPQHF
TRBV27,TRBJ2-1,NA,NA,TGTGCCAGCAGTTTAAGTGTGACGGCGGGTATCGAGCAGTTCTTC,CASSLSVTAGIEQFF
TRBV18,TRBJ2-7,NA,NA,TGTGCCAGCTCCCCAGGGGCAAGCTACGAGCAGTACTTC,CASSPGASYEQYF
TRBV6-1,TRBJ1-6,NA,NA,TGTGCCAGCAGTGAGCGACTGGATAGTTCACCCCTCCACTTT,CASSERLDSSPLHF
TRBV7-9,TRBJ2-7,NA,NA,TGTGCCAGCAGGCCAGACGGGACACCCGAGCAGTACTTC,CASRPDGTPEQYF
TRBV25-1,TRBJ2-7,TRBD2,few,TGTGCCAGCAGTGAGGGGACTAGCGGGAATCACGAGCAGTACTTC,CASSEGTSGNHEQYF
TRBV5-1,TRBJ1-1,TRBD1,NA,TGCGCCAGCAGCTTGCTCAGGGGGGAAGCTTTCTTT,CASSLLRGEAFF
TRBV20-1,TRBJ2-7,TRBD1,NA,TGCAGTGCTCGGACAGGGTACGAGCAGTACTTC,CSARTGYEQYF
TRBV28,TRBJ1-1,NA,NA,TGTGCCAGCAGCAACTCATTGAACACTGAAGCTTTCTTT,CASSNSLNTEAFF
TRBV10-3,TRBJ2-3,NA,NA,TGTGCCATCAGTGGAGAGGGAAATACGCAGTATTTT,CAISGEGNTQYF
TRBV14,TRBJ1-4,NA,NA,TGTGCCAGCAGCCAAGGGACGGCGAATGAAAAACTGTTTTTT,CASSQGTANEKLFF
TRBV28,TRBJ2-7,NA,many,TGTGCCAGCAGTTACACCTCTCTTGCAGCTGGCTACGAGCAGTACTTC,CASSYTSLAAGYEQYF
TRBV11-2,TRBJ2-7,TRBD1,NA,TGTGCCAGCAGCTTAGTCCGGGACAGCCGCTCCTACGAGCAGTACTTC,CASSLVRDSRSYEQYF
TRBV6-4,TRBJ2-3,NA,NA,TGTGCCAGCAGTGACTCGAGGAACCCTGATACGCAGTATTTT,CASSDSRNPDTQYF
TRBV7-9,TRBJ1-4,NA,NA,TGTGCCAGCAGCTTACGAGGTGACGGGACCGAAAAACTGTTTTTT,CASSLRGDGTEKLFF
TRBV5-5,TRBJ2-5,TRBD2,NA,TGTGCCAGCAGCTTGGTCCCAGCGGGAGGTCAAGAGACCCAGTACTTC,CASSLVPAGGQETQYF
TRBV28,TRBJ2-4,NA,NA,TGTGCCAGCAGATCCACAAGCCTCGAAAACATTCAGTACTTC,CASRSTSLENIQYF
TRBV28,TRBJ1-2,NA,NA,TGTGCCAGCAGTCGGCACAGGGTTAGCTATGGCTACACCTTC,CASSRHRVSYGYTF
TRBV7-9,TRBJ2-1,TRBD2,NA,TGTGCCAGCAGCTTACTGGCGGGAGGGGACAATGAGCAGTTCTTC,CASSLLAGGDNEQFF
TRBV11-2,TRBJ2-3,NA,few,TGTGCCAGCAGCCAAAATCTAGCAGCATTAGATACGCAGTATTTT,CASSQNLAALDTQYF
TRBV5-1,TRBJ2-3,TRBD2,NA,TGCGCCAGCAACTGGGGACGGACTAGCGGCTATATCTCAGATACGCAGTATTTT,CASNWGRTSGYISDTQYF
TRBV6-1,TRBJ1-2,NA,few,TGTGCCAGCAGTATAGAAGGGAGTGGCTACACCTTC,CASSIEGSGYTF
TRBV28,TRBJ2-7,NA,NA,TGTGCCAGCAGTGAAAGGGTAGGGTCCTACGAGCAGTACTTC,CASSERVGSYEQYF
TRBV7-9,TRBJ1-5,TRBD1,few,TGTGCCAGCAGCTTCTGGACAGGCGGTCAGCCCCGGCAGCCCCAGCATTTT,CASSFWTGGQPRQPQHF
TRBV6-1,TRBJ2-2,TRBD2,NA,TGTGCCAGCAGTGCCGGGACTAGCCACACCGGGGAGCTGTTTTTT,CASSAGTSHTGELFF
TRBV6-4,TRBJ2-3,NA,few,TGTGCCAGCAGTGACGGGCAGGGTGGAGCCGGTACGCAGTATTTT,CASSDGQGGAGTQYF
TRBV28,TRBJ1-1,NA,NA,TGTGCCAGCAACCCGACAGGATCCTACACTGAAGCTTTCTTT,CASNPTGSYTEAFF
TRBV6-5,TRBJ1-6,TRBD1,many,TGTGCCAGCAGCCTCGGACAGGGCGGCTCACCCCTCCACTTT,CASSLGQGGSPLHF
TRBV7-9,TRBJ2-5,NA,NA,TGTGCCAGCAGCTTGGCTAGGGGAGGAGAGACCCAGTACTTC,CASSLARGGETQYF
TRBV28,TRBJ2-7,NA,NA,TGTGCCAGCAACCCGACGGGGCACCTCTACGAGCAGTACTTC,CASNPTGHLYEQYF
TRBV5-1,TRBJ2-2,TRBD2,NA,TGCGCCAGCAGCTTGGGGGCGCGGGAGGGCCCCGGGGAGCTGTTTTTT,CASSLGAREGPGELFF
TRBV28,TRBJ2-7,TRBD2,NA,TGTGCCGGTAGCGGGAGAGTAGTACCCTACGAGCAGTACTTC,CAGSGRVVPYEQYF